A selection of T cell receptor beta chains follows, all from one sample in a study of T cell responses to AZD1222 COVID-19 vaccine. The protocol was immunoSEQ multiplex PCR, while the TCRdb copy is restricted to in-frame clones and leaves out a portion. Of roughly 99,000 clones listed, 80% to 95% are singletons. The sequencing here drew on peripheral blood, taken 28 days after the second AZD1222 dose. The receptors here all came from an adult who received the AZD1222 COVID-19 vaccine. CDR3s include the opening cysteine and the closing phenylalanine or tryptophan. D genes are given only for firm matches. The listing skips clone size in some rows; elsewhere it reads once, few, many or a size class.

NA	TRBV10-3	TRBD2	TRBJ2-3	CAISLTSGGTDTQYF	TGTGCCATCAGCTTGACTAGCGGGGGCACAGATACGCAGTATTTT
NA	TRBV5-6	TRBD2	TRBJ2-1	CASSFLREIVNEQFF	TGTGCCAGCAGCTTTCTGCGGGAGATTGTCAATGAGCAGTTCTTC
NA	TRBV28	NA	TRBJ2-2	CASSSGTVNTGELFF	TGTGCCAGCAGTTCCGGGACGGTGAACACCGGGGAGCTGTTTTTT
NA	TRBV7-6	TRBD2	TRBJ2-1	CASSLESPSGISYNEQFF	TGTGCCAGCAGCTTAGAGTCCCCTAGCGGGATCTCCTACAATGAGCAGTTCTTC
NA	TRBV11-2	NA	TRBJ1-6	CASSLDRGESPLHF	TGTGCCAGCAGCTTAGACAGGGGAGAATCACCCCTCCACTTT
NA	TRBV2	TRBD2	TRBJ2-3	CASTGREADTQYF	TGTGCCAGTACTGGGAGGGAGGCAGATACGCAGTATTTT
NA	TRBV9	NA	TRBJ1-3	CASSPRAGASSGNTIYF	TGTGCCAGCAGCCCCAGGGCAGGCGCTAGCTCTGGAAACACCATATATTTT
NA	TRBV28	NA	TRBJ2-7	CASSLESYEQYF	TGTGCCAGCAGTCTCGAATCCTACGAGCAGTACTTC
NA	TRBV30	NA	TRBJ2-4	CAWSKLSGARYNGGSAKNIQYF	TGTGCCTGGAGCAAACTCTCTGGAGCAAGATATAATGGGGGAAGTGCCAAAAACATTCAGTACTTC
NA	TRBV19	NA	TRBJ2-3	CAATGTSTDTQYF	TGTGCCGCTACTGGAACTAGCACAGATACGCAGTATTTT
few	TRBV29-1	NA	TRBJ1-2	CSVPREPTSPNYGYTF	TGCAGCGTTCCTAGGGAGCCTACATCTCCTAACTATGGCTACACCTTC
once	TRBV28	NA	TRBJ2-1	CATAAYNEQFF	TGTGCCACCGCAGCTTACAATGAGCAGTTCTTC
once	TRBV6-5	TRBD2	TRBJ2-1	CASRAGVGHNEQFF	TGTGCCAGCAGGGCGGGGGTCGGCCACAATGAGCAGTTCTTC
NA	TRBV6-1	NA	TRBJ1-2	CASSEDGRSYGYTF	TGTGCCAGCAGTGAAGATGGGAGGTCCTATGGCTACACCTTC
once	TRBV5-1	TRBD1	TRBJ2-7	CASRGTGRSYEQYF	TGCGCCAGCAGAGGGACAGGCCGCTCCTACGAGCAGTACTTC
NA	TRBV28	NA	TRBJ2-1	CATLGNGQSGYNEQFF	TGTGCCACCCTGGGGAACGGCCAATCGGGTTACAATGAGCAGTTCTTC
NA	TRBV9	NA	TRBJ2-3	CASSVVTDTQYF	TGTGCCAGCAGCGTAGTCACAGATACGCAGTATTTT
NA	TRBV25-1	TRBD1	TRBJ2-1	CASSPRTGALNEQFF	TGTGCCAGCAGTCCCCGGACAGGGGCGCTCAATGAGCAGTTCTTC
NA	TRBV27	TRBD1	TRBJ1-5	CASSSGQALRKPQHF	TGTGCCAGCAGTTCGGGACAGGCCCTCAGAAAACCCCAGCATTTT
NA	TRBV27	TRBD1	TRBJ1-4	CASRDTGGGEKLFF	TGTGCCAGCAGGGACACAGGGGGTGGCGAAAAACTGTTTTTT
once	TRBV6-5	TRBD2	TRBJ2-1	CASSTGDGGGNEQFF	TGTGCCAGTTCCACCGGGGACGGGGGGGGCAATGAGCAGTTCTTC
NA	TRBV28	TRBD1	TRBJ2-3	CASSLSGQGSTDTQYF	TGTGCCAGCAGTTTATCCGGACAGGGGAGCACAGATACGCAGTATTTT
NA	TRBV12-3/TRBV12-4	TRBD2	TRBJ2-7	CASSLAGVTEQYF	TGTGCCAGCAGCCTAGCGGGAGTAACGGAGCAGTACTTC